Below, 14 T cell receptor beta chains from the same sample are listed, as sequenced in a study of shared T cell receptors in the human thymus. Measured with immunoSEQ multiplex PCR; TCRdb has only the in-frame clones, and not every one. The table shows hundreds of thousands of clones, with approximately 88% occurring only once. In addition, the sample was reused for a study of human thymus T cells.

Sequencing used thymocytes. The receptors stem from a boy under three years old with a congenital heart defect.

This chain uses TRBV7-9 with TRBJ2-3, with 7 nucleotides matching TRBD1. The CDR3 has 18 residues. Germline V gene data show CDR1 as SEHNR and CDR2 as FQNEAQ (reference sequence). Losses at the gene ends were 1 base for V and 3 bases for J; bases not matched to a gene: 13. CDR3 coding DNA: TGTGCCAGCAGCTTAGGGATGTCCCCAGGGGGAAAAACAGATACGCAGTATTTT. It yields the protein CASSLGMSPGGKTDTQYF.

This chain connects TRBV2 to TRBJ1-3; D unclear. The V gene's germline CDR1 is SNHLY and CDR2 FYNNEI. CDR3 size: 16 residues. Trimming shortened V by 2 bases and J by 1 base, and 12 bases separated the two germline ends. The CDR3 sequence: CASSERKQISGNTIYF. The DNA of the CDR3 is TGTGCCAGCAGTGAACGGAAACAGATTTCTGGAAACACCATATATTTT.

The chain has TRBV11-3 and TRBJ1-1; 9 nucleotides align to TRBD1. This CDR3 comprises 13 residues. The V gene end was trimmed by 5 bases and the J gene end by 11 bases; junction bases not matched to a gene: 9. Germline V CDR1 and CDR2: SGHNT, YENEEA. CDR3 sequence (DNA): TGTGCCAGCAGCCCCCTGGGGACAGGGAACGCTTTCTTT. Protein: CASSPLGTGNAFF. Using reference TRBV11-3 and TRBJ1-1 for the parts outside the CDR3, the full variable domain is EAGVVQSPRYKIIEKKQPVAFWCNPISGHNTLYWYLQNLGQGPELLIRYENEEAVDDSQLPKDRFSAERLKGVDSTLKIQPAELGDSAVYLCASSPLGTGNAFFGQGTRLTVV.

The chain links TRBV6-1 to TRBJ1-2; 7 nucleotides match TRBD1. The J segment lost 0 bases and the V segment lost 4 bases, leaving 2 bases of the junction unmatched. The CDR3 is 14 residues long. The germline V gene has CDR1 MNHNS and CDR2 SASEGT. CDR3 DNA sequence: TGTGCCAGCAGTGGGGGACAGTCTAACTATGGCTACACCTTC. Amino acids: CASSGGQSNYGYTF.

The chain is built from TRBV2 and TRBJ2-3; 8 nucleotides align to TRBD1. J was trimmed by 1 base and V by 3 bases; bases with no gene match: 9. The CDR3 covers 17 residues. Germline V gene sequence: CDR1 SNHLY, CDR2 FYNNEI. This chain's CDR3 is CASSEGGQATGTDTQYF. DNA of the CDR3: TGTGCCAGCAGTGAGGGGGGACAGGCTACCGGCACAGATACGCAGTATTTT.

V is TRBV5-6 and J is TRBJ2-3, with D possibly being TRBD1 (6 bases). The germline V and J ends were trimmed by 6 bases and 0 bases, with 14 bases remaining between them. This CDR3 has 15 amino acids. CDR1 is SGHDT, CDR2 YYEEEE, per germline. The CDR3 bases are TGTGCCAGCAACACCCGAAGGGGGAGCACAGATACGCAGTATTTT. Residues: CASNTRRGSTDTQYF.

The chain employs TRBV29-1 and TRBJ2-2; 9 positions match TRBD2. Trimming cost V 1 base and J 5 bases; bases outside gene matches: 20. The CDR3 runs to 20 residues. Germline V lookup: CDR1 SQVTM, CDR2 ANQGSEA. As DNA, the CDR3 is TGCAGCGTTGAAGTTCATTGGTTGGCTAGCGGGAAAGTGGGAACCGGGGAGCTGTTTTTT. Its translation: CSVEVHWLASGKVGTGELFF.

CDR3 region: CASSHHNSSGSTDTQYF. The CDR3 region has the DNA TGTGCCAGTAGCCACCACAACTCTAGCGGGAGTACAGATACGCAGTATTTT. The chain uses TRBV19 and TRBJ2-3; 10 bases fit TRBD2. V was pared by 6 bases and J by 3 bases, with 12 bases of the junction left unmatched. Germline CDR1 is LNHDA and CDR2 is SQIVND (reference sequence). The CDR3 spans 17 residues. Full variable domain (rest looked up from reference TRBV19 and TRBJ2-3): DGGITQSPKYLFRKEGQNVTLSCEQNLNHDAMYWYRQDPGQGLRLIYYSQIVNDFQKGDIAEGYSVSREKKESFPLTVTSAQKNPTAFYLCASSHHNSSGSTDTQYFGPGTRLTVL.

This clone has only one observation. V is TRBV2 and J is TRBJ2-7; TRBD2 aligns across 7 bases. Germline V gene sequence: CDR1 SNHLY, CDR2 FYNNEI. The CDR3 has 16 residues. After removal of 5 bases from V and 5 bases from J, the junction contained 15 bases not matched to a gene. The CDR3 DNA follows: TGTGCCAGCAGTTACACCCTCGCGGGAGAACCCCACGAGCAGTACTTC. This encodes CASSYTLAGEPHEQYF.

This clone was seen only once. The chain employs TRBV10-1 and TRBJ2-7, with D possibly being TRBD2 (5 bases). CDR1 is WNHNN, CDR2 SYGVQD, per germline (reference sequence). Deletions cut 7 bases from V and 2 bases from J, with 24 bases between. The CDR3 runs 17 residues. CDR3: CASTRGPAWGSPYEQYF. Here the CDR3 DNA reads TGCGCCAGCACCCGAGGGCCGGCGTGGGGTTCCCCCTACGAGCAGTACTTC.

The chain employs TRBV6-6 and TRBJ2-1; 9 nucleotides agree with TRBD2. This CDR3 is built from 15 residues. The germline V gene encodes CDR1 MNHNY and CDR2 SVGAGI (reference sequence). The V gene end was trimmed by 3 bases and the J gene end by 7 bases; junction bases not matched to a gene: 7. The DNA of the CDR3 is TGTGCCAGCAGTTATAGCGGGAGAAAAGTAAATGAGCAGTTCTTC. Protein sequence: CASSYSGRKVNEQFF.

This rearrangement joins TRBV15 to TRBJ2-1, with D possibly being TRBD2 (5 bases). CDR3 length: 18 residues. The germline V and J ends were trimmed by 0 bases and 2 bases, with 17 bases remaining between them. Germline-derived CDR1 and CDR2 are LNHNV and YYDKDF (reference sequence). CDR3 DNA: TGTGCCACCAGCAGAGATATTATCGGGGTGGATCCCTACAATGAGCAGTTCTTC. Its protein is CATSRDIIGVDPYNEQFF.

The J gene is TRBJ2-1, the V gene TRBV19; 8 bases match TRBD2. This CDR3 contains 14 residues. CDR1 LNHDA and CDR2 SQIVND come from the germline V gene (reference sequence). J was trimmed by 4 bases and V by 3 bases; bases with no gene match: 2. CDR3 amino acids: CASSITSGYNEQFF. CDR3 nucleotide sequence: TGTGCCAGTAGTATTACTAGCGGATACAATGAGCAGTTCTTC.

This clone was picked up one time. V and J are TRBV4-3 and TRBJ2-7; D is perhaps TRBD1 (5 bases). Germline CDR1 reads LGHNA; CDR2 reads YSLEER. V lost 0 bases and J 7 bases, leaving 22 bases between the germline ends. The CDR3 consists of 17 residues. This chain's CDR3 is CASSQDRNIFPRGEQYF. The CDR3 DNA sequence: TGCGCCAGCAGCCAAGATCGAAATATTTTCCCTAGGGGAGAGCAGTACTTC.